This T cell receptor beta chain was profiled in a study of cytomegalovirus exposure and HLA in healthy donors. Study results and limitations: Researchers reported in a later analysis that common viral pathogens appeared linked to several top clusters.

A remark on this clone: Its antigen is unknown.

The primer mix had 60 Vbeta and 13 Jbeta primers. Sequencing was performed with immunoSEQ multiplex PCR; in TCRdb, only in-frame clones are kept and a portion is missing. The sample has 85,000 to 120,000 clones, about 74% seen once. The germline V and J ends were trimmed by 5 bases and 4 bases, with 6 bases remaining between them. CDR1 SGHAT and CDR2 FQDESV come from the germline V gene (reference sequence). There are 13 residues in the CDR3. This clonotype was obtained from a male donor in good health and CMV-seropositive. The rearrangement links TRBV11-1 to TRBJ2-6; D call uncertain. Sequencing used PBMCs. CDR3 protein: CASSLPGANVLTF. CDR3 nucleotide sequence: TGTGCCAGCAGCCTCCCCGGGGCCAACGTCCTGACTTTC.